This paragraph covers one T cell receptor (beta chain) sequence. Its target is not known. The data are from a study of beta chain features in type 1 diabetes. General observations from the study: Any HLA type influence on TCRB rearrangement was left unresolved here.

Every bit of the isolated RNA underwent reverse transcription, so sequencing read expressed TCRB transcripts. The method was immunoSEQ multiplex PCR; TCRdb's version includes in-frame clones alone and lacks a portion of them. Here the sample spans a few hundred thousand clones, more than 12% being singletons. Via CD45RO/CCR7/CD25/CD127/CD95/CD27, cells of the CD4+ naive, central memory, regulatory and stem cell-like memory subsets were sorted. The V segment lost 4 bases and the J segment 4 bases; nucleotides outside the gene matches: 4. The CDR3 is 14 residues long. Per the germline V gene, CDR1 is MNHEY and CDR2 is SVGAGI.

Sequencing used naive CD4+ T cells from blood. The chain couples TRBV6-5 to TRBJ2-5, with TRBD1 matching over 9 bases. The sequence was collected from a woman younger than 35 in good health. The CDR3 sequence: CASSSGTGRETQYF. For the CDR3, the DNA is TGTGCCAGCAGTTCCGGGACAGGGAGAGAGACCCAGTACTTC.